Included here is one TCR beta chain sequence, with context. The data derive from a study of blood T cell repertoires in COVID-19. Whole-study context: PBMCs, B-cell-depleted T cells, or T cells provided the cDNA or gDNA that made up the material.

V was shortened by 3 bases and J by 3 bases, with 10 bases between the two germline ends. The CDR3 is 14 amino acids. Germline CDR1 KGHDR, CDR2 SFDVKD. Measured with immunoSEQ multiplex PCR; TCRdb has only the in-frame clones, and not every one. Here the sample spans 200,000 to 300,000 clones, about 91% being singletons. The V and J genes are TRBV24-1 and TRBJ1-2; D not resolved. Sequencing used PBMCs or T cells enriched from blood (not recorded which). The clonotype was recovered from a woman between 35 and 50 years old with acute COVID-19. CDR3 DNA sequence: TGTGCCACCAGTGATCTTGACTGGGACTATGGCTACACCTTC. Its protein product is CATSDLDWDYGYTF.